Following are 22 T cell receptor beta chains from one sample sequenced in a study of regulatory T cells in long-lasting Graves disease. Building of the TCR beta libraries involved iRepertoire HTBI primers and Arm-PCR of CDR3 regions. TCRdb analysed the multiplex PCR reads with MiXCR anew, one entry per CDR3 protein. The sample records 400,000 to 450,000 distinct CDR3 sequences, approximately 16% being singletons. The time point denotes: newly diagnosed GD, antithyroid drugs for less than 3 months. PBMC RNA served as the TCR library source. These records were also assigned to another study, of T cells in Graves' hyperthyroidism and ophthalmopathy.

Here the sequenced sample was peripheral blood mononuclear cells (PBMCs), taken at new diagnosis, from a patient treated with antithyroid drugs. The receptors here all came from a woman in her twenties or thirties with Graves disease.

Note on this clonotype: A read error may explain this, as a much larger clone is one base away. This rearrangement joins TRBV10-3 to TRBJ2-1; D is possibly TRBD2 (5 bases). This CDR3 region has 14 residues. CDR1 is ENHRY and CDR2 is SYGVKD in the germline V gene. V lost 0 bases, J lost 14 bases, and 17 bases lay in between. CDR3 amino acids: CAISESTEAEKEFF. CDR3 bases: TGTGCCATCAGTGAGTCTACAGAAGCGGAAAAGGAGTTCTTC.

This clonotype was detected ten times or more. The V gene is TRBV11-2, the J gene TRBJ1-2, with TRBD1 as a possible D gene (5 bases). V lost 3 bases and J lost 0, with 17 bases in between. The CDR3 spans 17 residues. Germline V gene data show CDR1 as SGHAT and CDR2 as FQNNGV. The CDR3 bases are TGTGCCAGCAGCTTTGTGGGTACAGGAGGAACTAACTATGGCTACACCTTC. The encoded protein is CASSFVGTGGTNYGYTF. Full variable domain (missing parts from reference TRBV11-2 and TRBJ1-2): EAGVAQSPRYKIIEKRQSVAFWCNPISGHATLYWYQQILGQGPKLLIQFQNNGVVDDSQLPKDRFSAERLKGVDSTLKIQPAKLEDSAVYLCASSFVGTGGTNYGYTFGSGTRLTVV.

There are many counts of this clonotype. The chain links TRBV12-3 or TRBV12-4 to TRBJ1-3; perhaps TRBD1 as D (6 bases). The germline V and J ends were trimmed by 2 bases and 4 bases, with 9 bases remaining between them. The CDR3 runs 14 residues. The CDR3 DNA reads TGTGCCAGCAGTTTATGGGGGCAAGGAAACACCATATATTTT. It yields the protein CASSLWGQGNTIYF.

This clonotype occurred many times. This chain joins TRBV20-1 and TRBJ2-7, with 7 bases fitting TRBD2. The junction had 9 bases not matched to a gene; V was cut back by 4 bases and J by 3 bases. Per germline, CDR1 DFQATT and CDR2 SNEGSKA (reference sequence). CDR3 size: 14 residues. CDR3 sequence (DNA): TGCAGTGCTACGGGGGAGGGGAGTAACTACGAGCAGTACTTC. It translates to CSATGEGSNYEQYF.

This clonotype was seen many times. The chain recombines TRBV29-1 with TRBJ2-3, with 7 bases that match TRBD1. Germline-derived CDR1 and CDR2 are SQVTM and ANQGSEA. Trimming cost V 4 bases and J 4 bases; bases outside gene matches: 11. The CDR3 length is 15 residues. The chain's CDR3 is CSVALYRGFADTQYF. The CDR3 DNA reads as TGCAGCGTTGCCTTATACAGGGGTTTCGCAGATACGCAGTATTTT.

This clonotype was observed a single time. The chain recombines TRBV3-1 with TRBJ2-7; D possibly matches TRBD1 or TRBD2 (5 bases each). This CDR3 spans 12 amino acids. V shed 11 bases and J shed 5 bases, with 16 bases lying between them. Germline lookup yields CDR1 LGHDT and CDR2 YNNKEL (reference sequence). The CDR3 DNA sequence: TGTGCCTCTTCAGAGGGGCTCGACGAGCAGTACTTC. It encodes CASSEGLDEQYF.

The chain couples TRBV24-1 to TRBJ2-1; tentatively, D is TRBD1 (6 bases). The CDR3 runs to 14 residues. V lost 7 bases and J lost 2, with 11 bases in between. The germline V gene encodes CDR1 KGHDR and CDR2 SFDVKD. This CDR3 reads CATRGSGAYNEQFF. CDR3 DNA: TGTGCCACCAGAGGGTCAGGGGCCTACAATGAGCAGTTCTTC.

The chain has TRBV19 and TRBJ2-5, with 7 bases fitting TRBD2. The ends lost 11 bases at V and 1 base at J; junction bases unmatched: 10. The CDR3 contains 14 residues. CDR1 and CDR2 (germline): LNHDA, SQIVND (reference sequence). The CDR3 loop is CAGSGRTLQETQYF. The CDR3 nucleotides read TGTGCCGGCTCCGGGAGGACTCTCCAAGAGACCCAGTACTTC.

This chain joins TRBV13 and TRBJ2-5, with TRBD2 matching over 8 bases. The end of the DNA aligns better with TRBJ2-1, so the J call may be wrong. CDR3 length: 17 amino acids. Germline V lookup: CDR1 PRHDT, CDR2 FYEKMQ (reference sequence). The CDR3 sequence: CASSSRSSGLASHEQFF. DNA for the CDR3: TGTGCCAGCAGCTCACGTTCGTCCGGACTAGCCTCCCATGAGCAGTTCTTC.

There are many counts of this clonotype. The gene calls are TRBV15 and TRBJ2-3; perhaps TRBD2 as D (6 bases). Germline lookup yields CDR1 LNHNV and CDR2 YYDKDF (reference sequence). This CDR3 is built from 14 residues. V was shortened by 7 bases and J by 1 base, with 12 bases between the two germline ends. As DNA, the CDR3 is TGTGCCACCAAGGGAGGTTTCCGCACAGATACGCAGTATTTT. Its translation is CATKGGFRTDTQYF. Looking up the rest from reference TRBV15 and TRBJ2-3 gives the full variable domain: DAMVIQNPRYQVTQFGKPVTLSCSQTLNHNVMYWYQQKSSQAPKLLFHYYDKDFNNEADTPDNFQSRRPNTSFCFLDIRSPGLGDTAMYLCATKGGFRTDTQYFGPGTRLTVL.

V is TRBV5-5 and J is TRBJ2-7; tentative D call: TRBD2 (6 bases). V shed 3 bases and J shed 0 bases, with 16 bases lying between them. The CDR3 is made up of 16 amino acids. CDR1 is SGHKS and CDR2 is YYEKEE in the germline V gene (reference sequence). CDR3 nucleotides: TGTGCCAGCAGCTCGGAGGAGGGCGGATACTCCTACGAGCAGTACTTC. It yields the protein CASSSEEGGYSYEQYF. Together with reference TRBV5-5 and TRBJ2-7, the CDR3 gives the full variable domain: DAGVTQSPTHLIKTRGQQVTLRCSPISGHKSVSWYQQVLGQGPQFIFQYYEKEERGRGNFPDRFSARQFPNYSSELNVNALLLGDSALYLCASSSEEGGYSYEQYFGPGTRLTVT.

This clonotype showed up many times. J is TRBJ2-3 and V is TRBV3-1; D call uncertain. The V gene lost 1 base and the J gene lost 2 bases, with 7 bases spanning the gap. Looked up from germline, CDR1 is LGHDT and CDR2 is YNNKEL (reference sequence). This CDR3 comprises 14 residues. In DNA form, the CDR3 reads TGTGCCAGCAGCCAAGGGGGATTCACAGATACGCAGTATTTT. Its translation: CASSQGGFTDTQYF.

In this sample, this clonotype turned up a few times. This rearrangement joins TRBV12-3 or TRBV12-4 to TRBJ2-2; D unresolved. This CDR3 contains 12 residues. V was shortened by 6 bases and J by 8 bases, with 10 bases between the two germline ends. The CDR3 DNA is TGTGCCAGCAGCCTGGAATCTGGGGAGCTGTTTTTT. Amino acids: CASSLESGELFF.

Of note for this clonotype: Germline and junction disagree at one end, which may indicate a read error. This CDR3 reads CASNLWTSGTFEQYF. Here the CDR3 DNA reads TGTGCCAGCAACTTATGGACTAGCGGGACCTTCGAGCAGTACTTC. The genes are TRBV7-2 and TRBJ2-7, with 12 bases aligning to TRBD2. CDR1 SGHTA and CDR2 FQGNSA come from the germline V gene. This CDR3 is 15 amino acids long.

The table lists this clonotype with many counts. The gene calls are TRBV29-1 and TRBJ2-7; 10 bases map to TRBD2. The V gene end was trimmed by 6 bases and the J gene end by 2 bases; junction bases not matched to a gene: 7. Germline CDR1 reads SQVTM; CDR2 reads ANQGSEA. This CDR3 has 14 residues. CDR3 sequence reads: CSVKSGRVTYEQYF. CDR3 in DNA: TGCAGCGTAAAGAGCGGGAGGGTGACCTACGAGCAGTACTTC.

The CDR3 here is CASSLATAARTPLHF. DNA of the CDR3: TGTGCCAGCAGCTTAGCGACAGCGGCCCGTACACCCCTCCACTTT. The genes are TRBV5-8 and TRBJ1-6; tentatively, D is TRBD1 (5 bases). CDR1 is SGHTS and CDR2 is YDEGEE in the germline V gene. The V and J ends lost 2 bases and 11 bases respectively, with 17 bases between them. This CDR3 has 15 residues. Variable domain in full (rest from reference TRBV5-8 and TRBJ1-6): EAGVTQSPTHLIKTRGQQATLRCSPISGHTSVYWYQQALGLGLQFLLWYDEGEERNRGNFPPRFSGRQFPNYSSELNVNALELEDSALYLCASSLATAARTPLHFGNGTRLTVT.

This clonotype was seen ten or more times. The chain couples TRBV7-2 to TRBJ2-7; D perhaps matches TRBD2 (6 bases). V shed 2 bases and J shed 3 bases, with 8 bases lying between them. The CDR3 has 13 residues. Germline CDR1 SGHTA, CDR2 FQGNSA. Written as DNA, the CDR3 is TGTGCCAGCAGCTTAAAGGAGGGCTACGAGCAGTACTTC. Amino acids: CASSLKEGYEQYF.

The sample holds many counts of this clonotype. This chain connects TRBV20-1 to TRBJ2-5, with 9 bases fitting TRBD1. The V segment lost 0 bases and the J segment 5 bases; nucleotides outside the gene matches: 13. This CDR3 comprises 17 residues. Looked up from germline, CDR1 is DFQATT and CDR2 is SNEGSKA (reference sequence). This chain's CDR3 is CSARDPGTGRGWETQYF. CDR3 DNA sequence: TGCAGTGCTAGAGACCCCGGGACAGGGAGGGGGTGGGAGACCCAGTACTTC.

This clonotype was counted ten times or more. V and J are TRBV2 and TRBJ1-1; D call uncertain. This CDR3 region has 12 residues. V lost 4 bases to trimming and J lost 10 bases, with 13 bases between them. The germline CDR1 and CDR2 sequences are SNHLY and FYNNEI. The CDR3 loop is CASSAAGWRAFF. The CDR3 DNA reads as TGTGCCAGCAGTGCAGCTGGGTGGCGAGCTTTCTTT.

A few counts support this clonotype. This sequence joins TRBV28 and TRBJ2-7; D not resolved. V was cut by 7 bases and J by 4 bases, with 14 bases left in between. Per the germline V gene, CDR1 is MDHEN and CDR2 is SYDVKM. The CDR3 sequence is 13 residues long. CDR3 sequence (DNA): TGTGCCAGCACTCGCGAGGAAGGGTACGAGCAGTACTTC. Translation gives CASTREEGYEQYF.

V gene TRBV7-9 combines with J gene TRBJ1-3; D call uncertain. Germline V gene lookup returns CDR1 SEHNR and CDR2 FQNEAQ (reference sequence). Trimming cost V 8 bases and J 4 bases, with 12 bases left between them. The CDR3 length is 13 residues. The CDR3 DNA is TGTGCCAGCCGTAGCATCGGCGGAAACACCATATATTTT. Translated, it gives CASRSIGGNTIYF.

This clonotype has ten or more counts. CDR3 sequence (DNA): TGTGCCAGCAGTGCCGGTCATACGACCTACAATGAGCAGTTCTTC. Translated, it gives CASSAGHTTYNEQFF. The V call is TRBV6-1, the J call TRBJ2-1; no definite D call. CDR1 and CDR2 from the germline V gene are MNHNS and SASEGT. This CDR3 comprises 15 residues. The germline V and J ends were trimmed by 4 bases and 2 bases, with 12 bases remaining between them.